The source of this T cell receptor beta chain is a study of shared clonotypes between healthy human individuals. Looked up from germline, CDR1 is SGHRS and CDR2 is YFSETQ. The CDR3 consists of 15 residues. Trimming shortened V by 0 bases and J by 0 bases, and 9 bases separated the two germline ends. In the authors' workflow: ImmunoSEQ junction-only sequences lacked quality scores, so their filtering differed. Method: immunoSEQ multiplex PCR; TCRdb's copy keeps in-frame clones and lacks some. V and J calls and clone size come straight from that table; D and trimming were deduced from the DNA. The profile shows 2,500,000 or so clones, about nine tenths of them singletons.

The rearrangement joins TRBV5-1 to TRBJ1-1, with D maybe TRBD1 (5 bases). Sequences were obtained from naive CD4+ T cells from PBMCs. Specified subset: CD45RA+ positively selected. The sequence was obtained from a man between 18 and 29 years old in good health. Some clones in this sample may be carry-over from other donors' samples. The CDR3 reads CASSLEEGMNTEAFF. CDR3 coding DNA: TGCGCCAGCAGCTTGGAGGAGGGGATGAACACTGAAGCTTTCTTT. Full variable domain (rest looked up from reference TRBV5-1 and TRBJ1-1): KAGVTQTPRYLIKTRGQQVTLSCSPISGHRSVSWYQQTPGQGLQFLFEYFSETQRNKGNFPGRFSGRQFSNSRSEMNVSTLELGDSALYLCASSLEEGMNTEAFFGQGTRLTVV.